Below, 19 T cell receptor beta chains from the same sample are listed, as sequenced in a study of CD4 T cells in relation to SARS-CoV-2 and coronaviruses. Unexposed donor CD4+ T cells date from about 2011-2018, before the COVID-19 pandemic. TCRdb keeps only in-frame clones here, not all; method: immunoSEQ multiplex PCR. The sample holds more than 55,000 clones, 70% to 90% seen once. The material sequenced was memory CD4+ T cells from PBMCs. These receptors were collected from a human donor in good health.

The chain links TRBV6-5 to TRBJ2-7; 9 nucleotides line up with TRBD2. The ends lost 5 bases at V and 9 bases at J; junction bases unmatched: 14. This CDR3 contains 15 residues. Per the germline V gene, CDR1 is MNHEY and CDR2 is SVGAGI. This chain's CDR3 is CASSKTGLAVSGQYF. CDR3 sequence (DNA): TGTGCCAGCAGTAAGACGGGACTAGCAGTTAGCGGGCAGTACTTC.

The rearrangement uses TRBV7-9 and TRBJ2-5, with D maybe TRBD2 (6 bases). The V end lost 7 bases, the J end lost 3 bases, and 18 bases lay between the germline ends. Germline V lookup: CDR1 SEHNR, CDR2 FQNEAQ (reference sequence). This CDR3 spans 15 amino acids. CDR3: CASNPGLKLKETQYF. Here the CDR3 DNA reads TGTGCCAGCAACCCGGGACTTAAATTGAAAGAGACCCAGTACTTC. Complete variable domain (other parts from reference TRBV7-9 and TRBJ2-5): DTGVSQNPRHKITKRGQNVTFRCDPISEHNRLYWYRQTLGQGPEFLTYFQNEAQLEKSRLLSDRFSAERPKGSFSTLEIQRTEQGDSAMYLCASNPGLKLKETQYFGPGTRLLVL.

V usage is TRBV27 and J usage is TRBJ2-5; 11 bases align to TRBD2. From germline, CDR1 is MNHEY and CDR2 SMNVEV (reference sequence). The ends lost 5 bases at V and 5 bases at J; junction bases unmatched: 13. This CDR3 region has 17 residues. CDR3 loop: CASSPRGSGRAGETQYF. CDR3 nucleotides: TGTGCCAGCAGTCCCCGGGGTAGCGGGAGGGCCGGGGAGACCCAGTACTTC.

V usage is TRBV5-1 and J usage is TRBJ2-7; D is unresolved. Trimming took 4 bases from V and 3 from J, leaving 8 bases between them. In germline, CDR1 is SGHRS, CDR2 YFSETQ. The CDR3 spans 12 residues. The CDR3 loop is CASSPDNYEQYF. The CDR3, as DNA: TGCGCCAGCAGCCCAGACAACTACGAGCAGTACTTC.

V is TRBV29-1 and J is TRBJ2-7; D uncertain. The length of the CDR3 is 12 residues. The V gene lost 3 bases and the J gene lost 1 base, with 7 bases spanning the gap. Germline V CDR1 and CDR2: SQVTM, ANQGSEA. The CDR3 DNA reads as TGCAGCGTTGAGGACGGTTCCTACGAGCAGTACTTC. Amino acids: CSVEDGSYEQYF.

The chain has TRBV2 and TRBJ2-1; D perhaps matches TRBD2 (6 bases). Germline V CDR1 and CDR2: SNHLY, FYNNEI. The CDR3 extends over 13 amino acids. Trimming left V 5 bases short and J 9 bases short, with 14 bases between. The CDR3: CASSRGWRGEQFF. DNA for the CDR3: TGTGCCAGCAGTCGGGGCTGGCGGGGTGAGCAGTTCTTC.

This clone was detected only once. CDR3 in amino acids: CASSKDRVWSYEQYF. In DNA, the CDR3 is TGTGCCAGTAGTAAAGACAGGGTCTGGTCCTACGAGCAGTACTTC. V is TRBV19 and J is TRBJ2-7; 7 nucleotides match TRBD1. The germline CDR1 and CDR2 sequences are LNHDA and SQIVND (reference sequence). The CDR3 contains 15 residues. The V gene end was trimmed by 4 bases and the J gene end by 1 base; junction bases not matched to a gene: 7.

This chain joins TRBV9 and TRBJ2-1; 11 nucleotides align to TRBD1. Per germline, CDR1 SGDLS and CDR2 YYNGEE. V trimming: 2 bases; J trimming: 3 bases; junction bases outside the gene matches: 4. The CDR3 is 16 amino acids. The CDR3 spells CASSVGTGGHYNEQFF. The DNA of the CDR3 is TGTGCCAGCAGCGTCGGGACAGGGGGACACTACAATGAGCAGTTCTTC. The full variable domain, completed using reference TRBV9 and TRBJ2-1, is DSGVTQTPKHLITATGQRVTLRCSPRSGDLSVYWYQQSLDQGLQFLIQYYNGEERAKGNILERFSAQQFPDLHSELNLSSLELGDSALYFCASSVGTGGHYNEQFFGPGTRLTVL.

This sequence joins TRBV6-1 and TRBJ1-5; D may be TRBD1 (5 bases). Trimming took off 0 bases at V and 2 bases at J, with 17 bases between the two ends. This CDR3 region has 18 residues. Germline V lookup: CDR1 MNHNS, CDR2 SASEGT. The CDR3: CASSEAGLGRGGNQPQHF. CDR3 bases: TGTGCCAGCAGTGAAGCAGGGCTAGGTAGAGGGGGCAATCAGCCCCAGCATTTT.

This chain joins TRBV21-1 and TRBJ2-1. TRBV21-1 is designated a pseudogene. The CDR3 totals 14 residues. The CDR3 DNA sequence: TGTGCCAGCAGCACGCTCCGGGGCCACAATGAGCAGTTCTTC. Protein sequence: CASSTLRGHNEQFF.

This CDR3 reads CASSDGGFGDTEAFF. CDR3 nucleotide sequence: TGTGCCAGCAGTGATGGGGGATTCGGGGACACTGAAGCTTTCTTT. The rearrangement uses TRBV2 and TRBJ1-1, with D possibly being TRBD1 (5 bases). The CDR3 spans 15 residues. V dropped 3 bases and J dropped 3 bases, with 14 bases sitting between them. The V gene's germline CDR1 is SNHLY and CDR2 FYNNEI.

This clone was observed a few times. V gene TRBV5-1 combines with J gene TRBJ2-3, with TRBD2 matching 7 bases. The germline V gene has CDR1 SGHRS and CDR2 YFSETQ. The CDR3 is 17 amino acids. The V and J ends lost 1 base and 0 bases, in that order; junction bases with no gene match: 8. The CDR3 reads CASSLNPSGASTDTQYF. Here the CDR3 DNA reads TGCGCCAGCAGCTTGAATCCTAGCGGAGCTAGCACAGATACGCAGTATTTT.

A few counts support this clone. CDR3 residues: CASSSRGANTEAFF. The CDR3 DNA reads as TGTGCCAGCAGCTCCCGTGGGGCGAACACTGAAGCTTTCTTT. J is TRBJ1-1 and V is TRBV7-2; weak D call: TRBD1 (5 bases). The CDR3 consists of 14 residues. V was clipped by 4 bases and J by 1 base, with 10 bases between them. Germline-derived CDR1 and CDR2 are SGHTA and FQGNSA.

The chain has TRBV24-1 and TRBJ1-2, with TRBD1 matching over 8 bases. Germline loops: CDR1 KGHDR, CDR2 SFDVKD. V was pared by 3 bases and J by 4 bases, with 3 bases of the junction left unmatched. The CDR3 extends over 14 amino acids. The CDR3 sequence: CATSDPGQVYGYTF. The CDR3 DNA reads as TGTGCCACCAGTGATCCGGGACAGGTCTATGGCTACACCTTC.

The genes are TRBV7-2 and TRBJ2-1; 14 bases agree with TRBD2. Germline CDR1 SGHTA, CDR2 FQGNSA. J gave up 8 bases and V 4 bases, and 7 bases lay outside the gene matches. The CDR3 has 16 amino acids. This CDR3 reads CASSSLGTSGSHEQFF. CDR3 nucleotides: TGTGCCAGCAGCTCGCTCGGGACTAGCGGGAGTCATGAGCAGTTCTTC.

This chain connects TRBV6-1 to TRBJ2-1, with 8 bases lining up with TRBD2. This CDR3 is built from 16 residues. V gave up 1 base and J gave up 4 bases; unmatched junction bases: 6. CDR1 is MNHNS, CDR2 SASEGT, per germline. The CDR3 DNA reads as TGTGCCAGCAGTGAAGATGGACTAGCAGCTTACAATGAGCAGTTCTTC. Amino acid sequence: CASSEDGLAAYNEQFF.

The rearrangement uses TRBV10-3 and TRBJ2-2; no definite D call. Germline V CDR1 and CDR2: ENHRY, SYGVKD. V was trimmed by 3 bases and J by 6 bases, leaving 5 bases between them. The CDR3 runs to 12 residues. CDR3 loop: CAISDGAGELFF. Written as DNA, the CDR3 is TGTGCCATCAGTGATGGGGCCGGGGAGCTGTTTTTT.

In DNA, the CDR3 is TGTGCCAGCAGTTCGGGGCCATGGCCCCAGCATTTT. Residues: CASSSGPWPQHF. This rearrangement joins TRBV28 to TRBJ1-5; D is perhaps TRBD1 (5 bases). The CDR3 sequence is 12 residues long. The germline V gene encodes CDR1 MDHEN and CDR2 SYDVKM. Trimming took off 4 bases at V and 9 bases at J, with 10 bases between the two ends.

This clone was seen a handful of times. The rearrangement links TRBV27 to TRBJ2-7, with a possible D match to TRBD1 (6 bases). V lost 6 bases, J lost 0 bases, and 9 bases lay in between. The germline CDR1 and CDR2 sequences are MNHEY and SMNVEV (reference sequence). The CDR3 is made up of 13 amino acids. As DNA, the CDR3 is TGTGCCAGCAGGGGACACGTCTCCTACGAGCAGTACTTC. Its translation: CASRGHVSYEQYF.